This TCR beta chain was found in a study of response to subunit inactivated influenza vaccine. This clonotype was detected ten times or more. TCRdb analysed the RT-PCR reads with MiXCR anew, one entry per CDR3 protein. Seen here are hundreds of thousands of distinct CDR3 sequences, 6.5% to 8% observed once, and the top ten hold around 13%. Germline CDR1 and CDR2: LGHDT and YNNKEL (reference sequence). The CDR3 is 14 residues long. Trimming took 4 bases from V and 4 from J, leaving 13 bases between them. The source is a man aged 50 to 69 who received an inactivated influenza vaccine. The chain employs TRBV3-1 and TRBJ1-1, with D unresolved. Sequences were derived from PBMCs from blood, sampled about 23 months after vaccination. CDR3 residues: CASSPRSPGTEAFF. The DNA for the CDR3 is TGTGCCAGCAGCCCCCGTTCCCCGGGCACTGAAGCTTTCTTT.